The rows below give T cell receptor beta chains drawn from one sample of a study of T cell responses to AZD1222 COVID-19 vaccine. Some clones are missing from TCRdb's copy, which holds only in-frame ones; the method was immunoSEQ multiplex PCR. The sample records around 170,000 clones, approximately 90% being singletons. Sequenced material: peripheral blood, taken on day 0 of AZD1222 vaccination. These receptors were obtained from an adult in good health. The CDR3 runs from the conserved cysteine through the conserved F or W. The D gene is left open where the match is weak. Clone sizes are given selectively: once, few, many, or a class where the clone is expanded.

j_call d_call v_call clone_size cdr3_nt cdr3_aa
TRBJ1-1 NA TRBV19 NA TGTGCCAGTAGTATAGATCGTGGGGGACACACTGAAGCTTTCTTT CASSIDRGGHTEAFF
TRBJ1-2 TRBD1 TRBV30 NA TGTGCCTGGAACCCGGACAGGGGTTATGGCTACACCTTC CAWNPDRGYGYTF
TRBJ2-7 NA TRBV27 NA TGTGCCAGCAGTTCCTCCTACGAGCAGTACTTC CASSSSYEQYF
TRBJ2-1 NA TRBV13 once TGTGCCAGCAGCTCCGGGCAGTCCTACAATGAGCAGTTCTTC CASSSGQSYNEQFF
TRBJ1-4 NA TRBV28 NA TGTGCCAGCTACGGCAAGGTCCCAACTAATGAAAAACTGTTTTTT CASYGKVPTNEKLFF
TRBJ2-7 NA TRBV2 NA TGTGCCACCACACGGGGGCAGGGTAACGAGCAGTACTTC CATTRGQGNEQYF
TRBJ1-5 NA TRBV30 NA TGTGCCTGGAGTGAGAGTAGCAATCAGCCCCAGCATTTT CAWSESSNQPQHF
TRBJ2-2 TRBD2 TRBV6-2/TRBV6-3 NA TGTGCCAGCAGTACTGGACTAGCCGCAAACACCGGGGAGCTGTTTTTT CASSTGLAANTGELFF
TRBJ2-1 TRBD2 TRBV10-3 NA TGTGCCATCACTCGACGTGTCGGGACTAGCGGGAGGCGGTCCTACAATGAGCAGTTCTTC CAITRRVGTSGRRSYNEQFF
TRBJ2-7 NA TRBV28 NA TGTGCCAGCTGTCCGGGACCAATATCCTACGAGCAGTACTTC CASCPGPISYEQYF
TRBJ2-7 TRBD1 TRBV9 NA TGTGCCAGCAGCGCGGACAGGGGAGGAAACGAGCAGTACTTC CASSADRGGNEQYF
TRBJ1-2 TRBD1 TRBV28 NA TGTGCCAGCAGGCGGACAGGGACCTATGGCTACACCTTC CASRRTGTYGYTF
TRBJ2-2 NA TRBV27 NA TGTGCCAGCAGTCGCCTAGGCGAGGGCACCGGGGAGCTGTTTTTT CASSRLGEGTGELFF
TRBJ2-1 TRBD2 TRBV7-2 NA TGTGCCAGCAGCTTAGTGTCGGGAGGGCCGGGTGAGCAGTTCTTC CASSLVSGGPGEQFF
TRBJ1-2 NA TRBV3-1/TRBV3-2 NA TGTGCCAGCAGCCAAGGGACGGATTCCTATGGCTACACCTTC CASSQGTDSYGYTF
TRBJ1-2 NA TRBV28 NA TGTGCCAGCAGTACAGCGCAGGTTTCGCGCGGCTACACCTTC CASSTAQVSRGYTF
TRBJ1-4 TRBD1 TRBV27 NA TGTGCCAGCAGACAGGGGAATAGGCCTAATGAAAAACTGTTTTTT CASRQGNRPNEKLFF
TRBJ2-7 TRBD1 TRBV11-3 once TGTGCCAGCAGCGTTGGGGCAGGGGGCGCAGGCGAGCAGTACTTC CASSVGAGGAGEQYF
TRBJ2-3 NA TRBV6-2/TRBV6-3 NA TGTGCCAGCAGTTACTCGGGAGCCCGGCAAGATACGCAGTATTTT CASSYSGARQDTQYF
TRBJ1-1 NA TRBV29-1 NA TGCAGCGTTACCGACCCCCACACTGAAGCTTTCTTT CSVTDPHTEAFF
TRBJ2-1 NA TRBV3-1/TRBV3-2 NA TGTGCCAGCCCCAGACTGCCGACCTACAATGAGCAGTTCTTC CASPRLPTYNEQFF
TRBJ2-1 NA TRBV24-1 NA TGTGCCACCAGTCCGTGGGGGTCCTACAATGAGCAGTTCTTC CATSPWGSYNEQFF
TRBJ2-7 TRBD1 TRBV19 NA TGTGCCACCCGACCGGACAGGGGAGGTTACGAGCAGTACTTC CATRPDRGGYEQYF
TRBJ2-2 NA TRBV29-1 few TGCAGCGTTGCCAGAAAGGCAGGATCCACCGGGGAGCTGTTTTTT CSVARKAGSTGELFF
TRBJ2-1 TRBD2 TRBV7-3 NA TGTGCCAGCAGCTTTCCCGGTGCGGGGGGAGGCAATGAGCAGTTCTTC CASSFPGAGGGNEQFF
TRBJ2-1 NA TRBV11-2 NA TGTGCCAGCAGCCCCTCAACTCCGGGACAATCCTACAATGAGCAGTTCTTC CASSPSTPGQSYNEQFF
TRBJ2-1 NA TRBV12-5 NA TGTGCTAGTGGTTTGGATGCGGGAAATGAGCAGTTCTTC CASGLDAGNEQFF
TRBJ1-1 TRBD1 TRBV6-6 NA TGTGCCAGCAGTCGCGGACAAAGGCCAGGACAGGGTAACACTGAAGCTTTCTTT CASSRGQRPGQGNTEAFF
TRBJ2-5 TRBD2 TRBV11-3 NA TGTGCCAGCAGCCCCCAAGGGGCGGGAGTAGAGACCCAGTACTTC CASSPQGAGVETQYF
TRBJ2-5 TRBD2 TRBV5-1 NA TGCGCCAGCAGCTTGGGGGGTCTAGCGGGAGGAGAGACCCAGTACTTC CASSLGGLAGGETQYF
TRBJ1-1 NA TRBV7-9 NA TGTGCCAGCAGCTTGGGAATCTTGAACACTGAAGCTTTCTTT CASSLGILNTEAFF
TRBJ1-4 NA TRBV7-9 NA TGTGCCAGCAGTTGGACAATTGCTGGTGAAAAACTGTTTTTT CASSWTIAGEKLFF
TRBJ2-5 NA TRBV27 NA TGTGCCAGCAGTTCCAGACTAGTGTGGCAAGAGACCCAGTACTTC CASSSRLVWQETQYF
TRBJ1-3 TRBD1 TRBV7-9 once TGTGCCAGCAGCTCGGACAGGGAGTATGGAAACACCATATATTTT CASSSDREYGNTIYF
TRBJ2-7 NA TRBV27 NA TGTGCCAGCAGTTTTAGGGTAGCGTTGAGCTCCTACGAGCAGTACTTC CASSFRVALSSYEQYF
TRBJ1-2 NA TRBV7-3 NA TGTGCCAGCAGCTTAAGCAGATCGTCCTATGGCTACACCTTC CASSLSRSSYGYTF
TRBJ1-4 NA TRBV28 NA TGTGCCAGCAGTTTTCAAGGGAGGACTAATGAAAAACTGTTTTTT CASSFQGRTNEKLFF
TRBJ1-1 NA TRBV28 NA TGTGCCAGCAGTTTAAACAGGGTGGCTGAAGCTTTCTTT CASSLNRVAEAFF
TRBJ1-1 TRBD1 TRBV3-1/TRBV3-2 NA TGTGCCAGCAGCCAGCGTTTGGGACAGGGAGTACGGACTGAAGCTTTCTTT CASSQRLGQGVRTEAFF
TRBJ2-7 NA TRBV9 NA TGTGCCAGCAGCGTATCCCCAGATACCTACGAGCAGTACTTC CASSVSPDTYEQYF
TRBJ1-5 TRBD1 TRBV6-2/TRBV6-3 NA TGTGCCAGCAGTCGAACAGGGGGCGGGGGTCACCAGCATTTT CASSRTGGGGHQHF
TRBJ1-2 NA TRBV28 NA TGTGCCAGCAGATCCCCGGCAGGATCCTATGGCTACACCTTC CASRSPAGSYGYTF
TRBJ2-1 TRBD2 TRBV18 NA TGTGCCAGCTCACCCGGACTAGCGGGAGACAATGAGCAGTTCTTC CASSPGLAGDNEQFF
TRBJ1-1 NA TRBV19 NA TGTGCCAGCCGTATTGCCGGAACACGAGGGAACACTGAAGCTTTCTTT CASRIAGTRGNTEAFF
TRBJ1-2 NA TRBV28 NA TGTGCCAGCACCGATCGTGGACCCTCTAACTATGGCTACACCTTC CASTDRGPSNYGYTF
TRBJ2-7 TRBD1 TRBV7-9 NA TGTGCCAGCAGCTTAGCTCAGACAGGGCGCGAGCAGTACTTC CASSLAQTGREQYF
TRBJ2-3 NA TRBV4-3 NA TGCGCCAGCAGCCAAGATACGGGGGAGGCGCAGTATTTT CASSQDTGEAQYF
TRBJ2-7 NA TRBV12-3/TRBV12-4 NA TGTGCCAGCAGTTTTTGGCAGAAAAACGAGCAGTACTTC CASSFWQKNEQYF
TRBJ2-7 NA TRBV11-3 NA TGTGCCAGCAGCTTAGGGGCGTACGAGCAGTACTTC CASSLGAYEQYF